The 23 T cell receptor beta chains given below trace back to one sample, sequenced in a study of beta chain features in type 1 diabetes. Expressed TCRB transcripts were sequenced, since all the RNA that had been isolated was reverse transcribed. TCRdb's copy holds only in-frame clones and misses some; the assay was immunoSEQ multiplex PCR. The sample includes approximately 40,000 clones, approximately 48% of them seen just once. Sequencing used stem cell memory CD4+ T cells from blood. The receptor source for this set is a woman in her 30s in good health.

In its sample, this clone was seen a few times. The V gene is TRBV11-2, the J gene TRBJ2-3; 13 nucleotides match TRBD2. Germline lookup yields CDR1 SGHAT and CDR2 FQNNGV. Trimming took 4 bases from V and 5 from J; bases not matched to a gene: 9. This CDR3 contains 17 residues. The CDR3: CASSSQGTSGTLDTQYF. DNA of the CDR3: TGTGCCAGCAGCTCACAAGGGACTAGCGGGACTTTAGATACGCAGTATTTT.

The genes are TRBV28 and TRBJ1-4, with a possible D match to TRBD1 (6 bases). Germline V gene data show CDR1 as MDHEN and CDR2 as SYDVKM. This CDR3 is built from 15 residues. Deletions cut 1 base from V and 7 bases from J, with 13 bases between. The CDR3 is CASSLSHRVGEKLFF. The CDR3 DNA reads TGTGCCAGCAGTTTATCCCACAGGGTTGGTGAAAAACTGTTTTTT.

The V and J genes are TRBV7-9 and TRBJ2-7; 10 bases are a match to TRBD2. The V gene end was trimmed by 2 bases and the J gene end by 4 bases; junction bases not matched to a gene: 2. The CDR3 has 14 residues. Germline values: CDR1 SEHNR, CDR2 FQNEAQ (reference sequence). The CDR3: CASSLKREGYEQYF. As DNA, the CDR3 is TGTGCCAGCAGCTTAAAGCGGGAGGGTTACGAGCAGTACTTC.

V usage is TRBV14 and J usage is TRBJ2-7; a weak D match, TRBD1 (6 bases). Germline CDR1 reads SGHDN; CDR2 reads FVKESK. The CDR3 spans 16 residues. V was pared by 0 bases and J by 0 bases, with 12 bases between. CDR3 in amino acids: CASSQEGAVSSYEQYF. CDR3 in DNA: TGTGCCAGCAGCCAAGAGGGGGCGGTGAGCTCCTACGAGCAGTACTTC.

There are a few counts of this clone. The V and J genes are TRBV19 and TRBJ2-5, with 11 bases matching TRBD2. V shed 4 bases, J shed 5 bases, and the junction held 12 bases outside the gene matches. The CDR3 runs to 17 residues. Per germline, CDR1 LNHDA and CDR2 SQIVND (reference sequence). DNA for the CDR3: TGTGCCAGTAGTACATCAACTAGCGGGAGAGCTGGCGAGACCCAGTACTTC. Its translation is CASSTSTSGRAGETQYF.

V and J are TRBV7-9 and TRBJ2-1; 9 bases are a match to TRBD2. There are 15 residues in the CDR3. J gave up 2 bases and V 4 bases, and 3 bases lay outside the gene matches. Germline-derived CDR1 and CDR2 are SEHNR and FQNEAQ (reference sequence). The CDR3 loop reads CASSSASGAYNEQFF. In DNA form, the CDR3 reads TGTGCCAGCAGCTCAGCTAGCGGGGCCTACAATGAGCAGTTCTTC. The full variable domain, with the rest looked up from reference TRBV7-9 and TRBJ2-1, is DTGVSQNPRHKITKRGQNVTFRCDPISEHNRLYWYRQTLGQGPEFLTYFQNEAQLEKSRLLSDRFSAERPKGSFSTLEIQRTEQGDSAMYLCASSSASGAYNEQFFGPGTRLTVL.

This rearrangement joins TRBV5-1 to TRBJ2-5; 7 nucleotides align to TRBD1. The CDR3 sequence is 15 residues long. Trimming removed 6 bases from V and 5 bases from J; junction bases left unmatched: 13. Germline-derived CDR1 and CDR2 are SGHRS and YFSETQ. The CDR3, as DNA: TGCGCCAGCACCAAAAACAGGGGAAGTAGGGAGACCCAGTACTTC. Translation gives CASTKNRGSRETQYF.

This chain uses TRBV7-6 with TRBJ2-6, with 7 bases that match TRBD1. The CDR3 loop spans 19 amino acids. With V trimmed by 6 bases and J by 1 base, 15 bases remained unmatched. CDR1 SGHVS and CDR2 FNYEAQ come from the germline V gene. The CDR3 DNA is TGTGCCAGCAGACCCTCGAGGGGGACAGCCTCTTCTGGGGCCAACGTCCTGACTTTC. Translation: CASRPSRGTASSGANVLTF.

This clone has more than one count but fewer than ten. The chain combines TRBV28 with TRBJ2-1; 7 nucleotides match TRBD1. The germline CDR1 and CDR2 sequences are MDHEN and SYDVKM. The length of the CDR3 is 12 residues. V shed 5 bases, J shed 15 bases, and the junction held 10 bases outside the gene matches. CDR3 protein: CASSLEGADLFF. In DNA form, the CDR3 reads TGTGCCAGCAGTCTCGAGGGGGCGGACTTGTTCTTC.

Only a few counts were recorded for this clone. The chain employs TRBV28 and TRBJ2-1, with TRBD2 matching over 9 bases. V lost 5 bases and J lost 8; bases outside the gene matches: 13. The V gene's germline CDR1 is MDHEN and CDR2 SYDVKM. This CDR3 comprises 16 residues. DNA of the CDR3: TGTGCCAGCAGTCAAACCCTCGCGGGAGGGTCCCATGAGCAGTTCTTC. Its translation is CASSQTLAGGSHEQFF. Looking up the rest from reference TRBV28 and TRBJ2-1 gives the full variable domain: DVKVTQSSRYLVKRTGEKVFLECVQDMDHENMFWYRQDPGLGLRLIYFSYDVKMKEKGDIPEGYSVSREKKERFSLILESASTNQTSMYLCASSQTLAGGSHEQFFGPGTRLTVL.

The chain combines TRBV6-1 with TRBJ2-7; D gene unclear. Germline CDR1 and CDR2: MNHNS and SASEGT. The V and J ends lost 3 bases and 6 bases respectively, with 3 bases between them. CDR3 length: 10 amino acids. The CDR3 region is CASSESEQYF. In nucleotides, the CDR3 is TGTGCCAGCAGTGAGAGCGAGCAGTACTTC.

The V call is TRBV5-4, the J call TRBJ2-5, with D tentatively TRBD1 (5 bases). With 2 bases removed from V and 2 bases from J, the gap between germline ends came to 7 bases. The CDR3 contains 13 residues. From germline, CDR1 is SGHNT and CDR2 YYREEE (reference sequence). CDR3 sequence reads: CASSFRQQETQYF. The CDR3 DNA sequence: TGTGCCAGCAGCTTCCGACAGCAAGAGACCCAGTACTTC.

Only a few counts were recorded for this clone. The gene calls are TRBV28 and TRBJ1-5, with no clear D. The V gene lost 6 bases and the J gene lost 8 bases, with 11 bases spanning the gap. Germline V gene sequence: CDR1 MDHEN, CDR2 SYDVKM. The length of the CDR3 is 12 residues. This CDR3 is CASSTTSKPQHF. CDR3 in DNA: TGTGCCAGCAGCACTACCTCTAAGCCCCAGCATTTT.

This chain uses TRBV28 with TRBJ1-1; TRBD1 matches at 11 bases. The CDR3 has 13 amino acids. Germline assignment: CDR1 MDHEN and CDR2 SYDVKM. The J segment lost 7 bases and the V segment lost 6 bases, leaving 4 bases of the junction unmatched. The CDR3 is CASRGQGVFEAFF. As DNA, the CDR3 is TGTGCCAGCAGGGGACAGGGGGTTTTTGAAGCTTTCTTT.

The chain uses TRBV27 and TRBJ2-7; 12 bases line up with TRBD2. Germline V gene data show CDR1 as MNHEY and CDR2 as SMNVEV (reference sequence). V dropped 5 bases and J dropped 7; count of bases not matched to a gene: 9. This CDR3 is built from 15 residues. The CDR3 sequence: CASSLAGGPRGEQYF. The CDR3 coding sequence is TGTGCCAGCAGTCTAGCGGGAGGGCCAAGAGGGGAGCAGTACTTC.

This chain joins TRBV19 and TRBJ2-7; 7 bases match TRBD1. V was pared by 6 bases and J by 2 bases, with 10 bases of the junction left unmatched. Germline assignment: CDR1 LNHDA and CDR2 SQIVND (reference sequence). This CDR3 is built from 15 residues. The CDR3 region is CASRITTGATYEQYF. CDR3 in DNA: TGTGCCAGTAGGATCACCACAGGGGCTACCTACGAGCAGTACTTC.

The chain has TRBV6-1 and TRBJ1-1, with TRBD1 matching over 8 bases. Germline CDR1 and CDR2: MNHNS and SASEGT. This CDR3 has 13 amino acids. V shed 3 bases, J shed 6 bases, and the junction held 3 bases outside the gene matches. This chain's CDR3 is CASSEDRAAEAFF. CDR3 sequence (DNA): TGTGCCAGCAGTGAGGACAGGGCGGCTGAAGCTTTCTTT.

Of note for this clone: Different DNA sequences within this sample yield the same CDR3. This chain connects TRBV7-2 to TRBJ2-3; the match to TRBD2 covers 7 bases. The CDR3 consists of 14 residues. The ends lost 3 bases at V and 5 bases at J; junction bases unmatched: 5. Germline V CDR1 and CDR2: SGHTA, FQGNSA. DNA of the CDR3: TGTGCCAGCAGCTTCGCGGGAGATGGAGATACGCAGTATTTT. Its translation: CASSFAGDGDTQYF. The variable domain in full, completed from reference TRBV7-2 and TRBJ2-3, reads GAGVSQSPSNKVTEKGKDVELRCDPISGHTALYWYRQSLGQGLEFLIYFQGNSAPDKSGLPSDRFSAERTGGSVSTLTIQRTQQEDSAVYLCASSFAGDGDTQYFGPGTRLTVL.

CDR3 protein: CASRGGSSYNSPLHF. CDR3 DNA: TGTGCCAGCCGCGGGGGAAGCTCCTATAATTCACCCCTCCACTTT. V is TRBV2 and J is TRBJ1-6; TRBD1 might be the D (5 bases). CDR1 and CDR2 from the germline V gene are SNHLY and FYNNEI. The CDR3 is 15 amino acids. Trimming took off 8 bases at V and 0 bases at J, with 11 bases between the two ends.

DNA of the CDR3: TGTGCCAGCAGCATCGGACAGGGGGCATACAATGAGCAGTTCTTC. It yields the protein CASSIGQGAYNEQFF. The gene calls are TRBV5-4 and TRBJ2-1; 11 bases are shared with TRBD1. Germline loops: CDR1 SGHNT, CDR2 YYREEE (reference sequence). CDR3 length: 15 amino acids. The ends lost 4 bases at V and 4 bases at J; junction bases unmatched: 4.

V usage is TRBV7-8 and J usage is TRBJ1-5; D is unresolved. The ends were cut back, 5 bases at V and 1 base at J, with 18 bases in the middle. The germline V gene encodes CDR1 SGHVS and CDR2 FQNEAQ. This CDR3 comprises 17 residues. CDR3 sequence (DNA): TGTGCCAGCAGCAGACAAACCGAGGGAGCGAGCAATCAGCCCCAGCATTTT. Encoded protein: CASSRQTEGASNQPQHF.

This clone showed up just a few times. For the CDR3, the DNA is TGTGCCTGGAGTCCTTTTCCGGGACAGGGGACAGATACGCAGTATTTT. Its translation is CAWSPFPGQGTDTQYF. The genes are TRBV30 and TRBJ2-3; 10 bases match TRBD1. V lost 2 bases, J lost 3 bases, and 8 bases stayed unmatched. The CDR3 length is 16 residues. Germline V gives CDR1 GTSNPN, CDR2 SVGIG (reference sequence).

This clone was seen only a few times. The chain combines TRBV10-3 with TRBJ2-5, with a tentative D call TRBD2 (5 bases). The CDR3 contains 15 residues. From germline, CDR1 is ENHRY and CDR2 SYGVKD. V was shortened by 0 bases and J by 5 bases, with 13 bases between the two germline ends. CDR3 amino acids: CAISESTGVRETQYF. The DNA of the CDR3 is TGTGCCATCAGTGAGTCGACCGGGGTCCGGGAGACCCAGTACTTC.